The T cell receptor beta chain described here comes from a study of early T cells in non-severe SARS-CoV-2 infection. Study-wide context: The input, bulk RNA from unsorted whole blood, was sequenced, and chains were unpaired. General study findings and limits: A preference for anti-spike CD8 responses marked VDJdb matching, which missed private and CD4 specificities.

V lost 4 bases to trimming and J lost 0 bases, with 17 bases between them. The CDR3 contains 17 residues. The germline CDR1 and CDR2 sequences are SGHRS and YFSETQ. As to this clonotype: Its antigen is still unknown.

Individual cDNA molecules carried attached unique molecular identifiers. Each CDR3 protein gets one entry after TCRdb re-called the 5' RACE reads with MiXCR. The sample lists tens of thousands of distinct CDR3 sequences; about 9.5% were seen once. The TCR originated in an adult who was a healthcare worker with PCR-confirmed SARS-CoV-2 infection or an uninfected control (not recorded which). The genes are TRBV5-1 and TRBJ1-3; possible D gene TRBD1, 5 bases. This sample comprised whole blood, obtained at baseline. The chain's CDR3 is CASSPGQTVYSGNTIYF. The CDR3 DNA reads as TGCGCCAGCAGCCCTGGACAAACCGTGTACTCTGGAAACACCATATATTTT.